This is a list of T cell receptor beta chains from one sample in a study of blood T cells in healthy people across ages. TCRdb independently ran MiXCR on the 5' RACE reads; one entry per CDR3 protein. The sample has around 2 million distinct CDR3 sequences, 35% to 50% seen once. Material for sequencing was blood. The source is a human donor in good health. The CDR3 runs from the conserved cysteine through the conserved F or W. The D gene is left open where the match is weak. Rows may omit the clone size; those that give it use once, few, many or a size class.

V gene	J gene	clone size	D gene	CDR3 DNA	CDR3 protein
TRBV3-1	TRBJ1-1	once	.	TGTACCAGCAGCCAAGGAGCAGGGCGGAACACTGAAGCTTTCTTT	CTSSQGAGRNTEAFF
TRBV27	TRBJ2-7	.	.	TGTGCCAGCAGTCCGTCGTGGGGGCCACTCCCCTACGAGCAGTACTTC	CASSPSWGPLPYEQYF
TRBV29-1	TRBJ2-7	.	.	TGCAGCGCCTCCAGGTGGACCGGGGCTGGATACGAGCAGTACTTC	CSASRWTGAGYEQYF
TRBV18	TRBJ2-1	.	.	TGTGCCAGCTCCCGCCCCCCGGGTGATGAGCAGTTCTTC	CASSRPPGDEQFF
TRBV5-1	TRBJ1-2	.	.	TGCGCCAGCAGCTTGGATTTCGGACTCACCTTC	CASSLDFGLTF
TRBV6-2/TRBV6-3	TRBJ2-5	few	TRBD2	TGTGCCAGCAGTTACTCGAAAAGCGGGAGCCCTAAAGAGACCCAGTACTTC	CASSYSKSGSPKETQYF
TRBV12-3/TRBV12-4	TRBJ2-1	few	TRBD2	TGTGCCAGCTGTAGCGGGGGGGCCTTTCTTGAGCAGTTCTTC	CASCSGGAFLEQFF
TRBV29-1	TRBJ2-1	few	.	TGCAGCGTTGAAGGGGGGAGCCGGCAGTTCTTC	CSVEGGSRQFF
TRBV15	TRBJ2-4	.	TRBD2	TGTGCCACCAGCAGAGATCGGGGGACTAGGGACATTCAGTACTTC	CATSRDRGTRDIQYF
TRBV3-1	TRBJ2-5	few	TRBD1	TGTGCCAGCAGCCCCGGACAGGGAAAGGTGGGAGAGACCCAGTACTTC	CASSPGQGKVGETQYF
TRBV12-3/TRBV12-4	TRBJ1-2	.	TRBD1	TGTGCCAGCAGTTCAGGACAGGGAGAGGTCGTCTATGGCTACACCTTC	CASSSGQGEVVYGYTF
TRBV10-3	TRBJ2-1	.	.	TGTGCCATCAGTGAGTCGGGAGAGACCCAGTTCTTC	CAISESGETQFF
TRBV12-3/TRBV12-4	TRBJ2-5	few	.	TGTGCCAGCAGTTTCGACGGGGAGGAAGAGACCCAGTACTTC	CASSFDGEEETQYF
TRBV7-2	TRBJ2-1	.	.	TGTGCCAGCGATTCTTACAATGAGCAGTTCTTC	CASDSYNEQFF
TRBV7-2	TRBJ1-3	.	.	TGTGCCAGCAGCCTTCAACCTGGGGCCGGAAACACCATATATTTT	CASSLQPGAGNTIYF